This T cell receptor (beta chain) was sequenced for a study of blood T cell repertoires in COVID-19. The overall study: There were acute and convalescent COVID-19 samples, and they came from the United States, Italy and Spain. T cells, B-cell-depleted T cells, or PBMCs supplied cDNA or gDNA.

This clone was recorded only once. Original methodology: By means of reference gene primer amplification, nucleated cell counts were estimated. Assay used: immunoSEQ multiplex PCR; TCRdb lists only in-frame clones, some missing. V, J and clone size were drawn from that table, and D and trimming were deduced from the DNA. The sample yields about 95,000 clones, about nine tenths seen once. The CDR3 covers 15 residues. V lost 2 bases to trimming and J lost 4 bases, with 14 bases between them. The germline V gene has CDR1 SSHAT and CDR2 FNYEAQ (reference sequence). This TCR derives from a woman in her 70s with acute or convalescent COVID-19. The chain links TRBV7-7 to TRBJ2-5; possible D gene TRBD2, 5 bases. Source material: peripheral blood. The CDR3 sequence is CASSLNPAAGETQYF. The CDR3 region has the DNA TGTGCCAGCAGCTTAAATCCGGCCGCGGGAGAGACCCAGTACTTC.